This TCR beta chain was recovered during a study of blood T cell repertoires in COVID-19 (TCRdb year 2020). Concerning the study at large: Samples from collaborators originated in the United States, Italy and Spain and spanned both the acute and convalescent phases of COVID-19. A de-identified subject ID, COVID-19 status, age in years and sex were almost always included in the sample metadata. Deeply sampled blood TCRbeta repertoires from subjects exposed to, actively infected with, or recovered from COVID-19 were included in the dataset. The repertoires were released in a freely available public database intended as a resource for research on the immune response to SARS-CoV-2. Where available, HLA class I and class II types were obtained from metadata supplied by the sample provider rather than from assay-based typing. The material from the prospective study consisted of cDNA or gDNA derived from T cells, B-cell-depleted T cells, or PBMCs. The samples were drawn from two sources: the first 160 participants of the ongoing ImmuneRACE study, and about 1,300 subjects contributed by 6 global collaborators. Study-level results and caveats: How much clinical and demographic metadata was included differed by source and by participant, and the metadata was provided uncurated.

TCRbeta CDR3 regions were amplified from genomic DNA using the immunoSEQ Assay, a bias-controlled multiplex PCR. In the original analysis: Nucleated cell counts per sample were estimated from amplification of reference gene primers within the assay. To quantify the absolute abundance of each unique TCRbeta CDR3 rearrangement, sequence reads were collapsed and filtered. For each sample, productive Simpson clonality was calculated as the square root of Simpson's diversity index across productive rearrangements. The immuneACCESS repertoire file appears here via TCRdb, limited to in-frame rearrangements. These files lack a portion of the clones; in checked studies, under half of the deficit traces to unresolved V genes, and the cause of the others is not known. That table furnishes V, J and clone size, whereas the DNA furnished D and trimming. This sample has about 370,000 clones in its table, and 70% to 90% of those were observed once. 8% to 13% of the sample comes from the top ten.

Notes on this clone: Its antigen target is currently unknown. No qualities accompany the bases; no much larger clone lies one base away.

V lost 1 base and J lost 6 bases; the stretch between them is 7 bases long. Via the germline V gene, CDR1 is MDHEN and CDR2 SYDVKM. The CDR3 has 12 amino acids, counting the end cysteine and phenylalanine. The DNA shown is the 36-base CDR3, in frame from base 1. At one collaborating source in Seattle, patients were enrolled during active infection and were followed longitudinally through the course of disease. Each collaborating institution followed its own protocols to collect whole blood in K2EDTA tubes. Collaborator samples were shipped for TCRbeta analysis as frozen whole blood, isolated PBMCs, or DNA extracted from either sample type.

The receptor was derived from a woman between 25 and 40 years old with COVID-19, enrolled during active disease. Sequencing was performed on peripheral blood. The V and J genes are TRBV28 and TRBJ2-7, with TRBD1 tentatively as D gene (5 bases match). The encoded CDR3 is CASSLLQAEQYF. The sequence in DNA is TGTGCCAGCAGTTTATTACAGGCCGAGCAGTACTTC.